A selection of T cell receptor beta chains follows, all from one sample in a study of T-cell memory formation after mild COVID-19. Using its own MiXCR run on the 5' RACE reads, TCRdb lists one record per CDR3 protein. The top ten clones hold 9.5% to 15% of a sample with approximately 490,000 distinct CDR3 sequences, roughly 21% of them seen once. Sequencing was performed on PBMCs or a T cell subset sorted from them (not recorded which). The source is an adult woman who had mild COVID-19 (a few samples of this study predate the infection). Cell type and time point are not known. Each CDR3 is given with its conserved first and last residue. D genes are given only for firm matches. The listing skips clone size in some rows; elsewhere it reads once, few, many or a size class.

v_gene,d_gene,abundance,j_gene,CDR3aa,CDR3nt
TRBV20-1,NA,NA,TRBJ1-2,CSARDGRQGYGYTF,TGCAGTGCCAGGGACGGGAGGCAGGGCTATGGCTACACCTTC
TRBV7-7,NA,few,TRBJ2-2,CASSFAAGDTGELFF,TGTGCTAGCAGCTTTGCGGCCGGGGACACCGGGGAGCTGTTTTTT
TRBV15,TRBD1,few,TRBJ1-1,CATSIAGQGNTEAFF,TGTGCCACCAGCATCGCGGGACAGGGGAACACTGAAGCTTTCTTT
TRBV6-6,TRBD1,NA,TRBJ2-2,CASSFSQGQGGTGELFF,TGTGCCAGCAGTTTCTCACAGGGACAGGGAGGCACCGGGGAGCTGTTTTTT
TRBV7-9,NA,few,TRBJ2-2,CASSIDRNTGELFF,TGTGCCAGCAGCATAGACCGGAACACCGGGGAGCTGTTTTTT
TRBV7-9,NA,NA,TRBJ1-5,CASSLLDSQPQHF,TGTGCCAGCAGCTTACTGGACTCACAGCCCCAGCATTTT
TRBV19,NA,NA,TRBJ1-1,CASSWAVFSEAFF,TGTGCCAGTAGTTGGGCAGTTTTTTCTGAAGCTTTCTTT
TRBV12-3/TRBV12-4,NA,NA,TRBJ2-3,CASTRRSSGLQGDTQYF,TGTGCCAGCACCAGACGCTCTTCTGGGCTGCAGGGAGATACGCAGTATTTT
TRBV12-3/TRBV12-4,NA,many,TRBJ2-2,CASSFRGGELFF,TGTGCCAGCAGTTTTAGGGGCGGGGAGCTGTTTTTT
TRBV6-1,NA,few,TRBJ1-1,CASMLTPNTEAFF,TGTGCCAGCATGCTAACTCCGAACACTGAAGCTTTCTTT
TRBV7-9,TRBD1,few,TRBJ2-5,CASSLWRVTGADKETQYF,TGTGCCAGCAGCTTATGGAGGGTGACAGGGGCCGATAAAGAGACCCAGTACTTC
TRBV27,NA,NA,TRBJ2-7,CASSLSARYYEQYF,TGTGCCAGCAGTTTATCGGCCCGCTACTACGAGCAGTACTTC
TRBV12-3/TRBV12-4,NA,NA,TRBJ2-7,CASSEQGSSYEQYF,TGTGCCAGCAGTGAGCAGGGGAGCTCCTACGAGCAGTACTTC
TRBV10-3,NA,few,TRBJ1-6,CAISATGGTYNSPLHF,TGTGCCATCAGTGCAACCGGGGGTACCTATAATTCACCCCTCCACTTT
TRBV5-5,TRBD2,NA,TRBJ2-4,CASSLARTSGDLAKNIQYF,TGTGCCAGCAGCTTGGCGAGAACTAGCGGGGACCTAGCCAAAAACATTCAGTACTTC
TRBV20-1,NA,NA,TRBJ1-5,CSARILMGINQPQHF,TGCAGTGCTAGGATACTTATGGGAATCAATCAGCCCCAGCATTTT
TRBV3-1,NA,NA,TRBJ1-5,CASSHRTGNPQPQHF,TGTGCCAGCAGCCACCGTACAGGGAATCCTCAGCCCCAGCATTTT
TRBV23-1,TRBD1,NA,TRBJ1-1,CASSHGQVISEAFF,TGCGCCAGCAGTCACGGACAGGTGATATCTGAAGCTTTCTTT
TRBV6-5,TRBD2,few,TRBJ2-7,CASSGTTFDEQYF,TGTGCCAGCAGCGGGACTACCTTCGACGAGCAGTACTTC
TRBV20-1,NA,NA,TRBJ2-1,CSARDPYGPTYNEQFF,TGCAGTGCTAGAGATCCCTACGGGCCCACCTACAATGAGCAGTTCTTC
TRBV29-1,TRBD2,once,TRBJ2-3,CSVVGRVGDTQYF,TGCAGCGTTGTGGGGAGGGTGGGAGATACGCAGTATTTT
TRBV7-2,TRBD2,few,TRBJ2-7,CASILLGSGANSYEQYF,TGTGCCAGCATCCTTCTCGGTAGCGGGGCAAACTCCTACGAGCAGTACTTC
TRBV12-3/TRBV12-4,NA,NA,TRBJ2-3,CASRTGRQGHTDTQYF,TGTGCCAGCAGAACGGGACGGCAGGGACACACAGATACGCAGTATTTT
TRBV12-5,TRBD2,few,TRBJ2-3,CASCAGGTGDTQYF,TGTGCTAGCTGCGCGGGGGGGACGGGAGATACGCAGTATTTT
TRBV12-3/TRBV12-4,TRBD1,NA,TRBJ2-7,CASRETGTAYEQYF,TGTGCCAGCAGGGAGACCGGGACAGCCTACGAGCAGTACTTC
TRBV7-9,NA,few,TRBJ1-6,CASSFHVLYNSPLHF,TGTGCCAGCAGCTTTCATGTCCTCTATAATTCACCCCTCCACTTT
TRBV27,TRBD1,NA,TRBJ1-1,CASSRTGATEAFF,TGTGCCAGCAGTCGGACAGGGGCCACTGAAGCTTTCTTT
TRBV7-2,NA,few,TRBJ2-7,CASSFGWYEQYF,TGTGCCAGCAGCTTTGGTTGGTACGAGCAGTACTTC
TRBV14,NA,NA,TRBJ2-7,CASSVVYPYEQYF,TGTGCCAGCAGCGTCGTCTATCCCTACGAGCAGTACTTC
TRBV29-1,TRBD1,NA,TRBJ1-1,CSVARDRGRGEAFF,TGCAGCGTGGCCCGGGACAGGGGACGAGGTGAAGCTTTCTTT
TRBV7-9,TRBD1,NA,TRBJ2-1,CASSLRQGAGDEQFF,TGTGCCAGCAGCTTAAGGCAGGGGGCCGGGGATGAGCAGTTCTTC